These T cell receptor beta chains were read from a single sample in a study of blood T cell repertoires in COVID-19. The assay was immunoSEQ multiplex PCR, and TCRdb's table has in-frame clones only and misses some. The table includes roughly 150,000 clones, 75% to 90% detected once. The sequenced sample consisted of peripheral blood. Receptor source: a man between 18 and 29 years old with COVID-19, enrolled during active disease. Both conserved end residues are part of each CDR3.

cdr3_aa	cdr3_length	v_call	j_call
CASSQESAGYGYTF	14	TRBV4-2	TRBJ1-2
CASSPTLAGGPEETQYF	17	TRBV18	TRBJ2-5
CASKRSSGVDSPLHF	15	TRBV28	TRBJ1-6
CASSHAASYGYTF	13	TRBV4-1	TRBJ1-2
CASSFLGGLAGYNEQFF	17	TRBV6-2/TRBV6-3	TRBJ2-1
CASRARPYEKLFF	13	TRBV19	TRBJ1-4
CASSVEQGKTQYF	13	TRBV11-3	TRBJ2-3
CASSQEGRGDGYTF	14	TRBV4-3	TRBJ1-2
CASSPRTSGYYNEQFF	16	TRBV5-4	TRBJ2-1
CASSTMPGLAGRVTQYF	17	TRBV21-1	TRBJ2-3
CASSPRTSGSYEQYF	15	TRBV7-9	TRBJ2-7
CAWVSGGVSAEAFF	14	TRBV30	TRBJ1-1
CSVEAPRRGSTYEQYF	16	TRBV29-1	TRBJ2-7
CASTPRQGENGYTF	14	TRBV4-2	TRBJ1-2
CATGTPNTEAFF	12	TRBV2	TRBJ1-1
CASSQALGSANEQFF	15	TRBV4-3	TRBJ2-1
CASSSGQYFYNEQFF	15	TRBV27	TRBJ2-1
CASSQDLSGKSEQYF	15	TRBV4-3	TRBJ2-7
CATSEPSGRGNEQFF	15	TRBV24-1	TRBJ2-1
CASSLAGGKYGNTIYF	16	TRBV5-1	TRBJ1-3
CSVVPGGYNEQFF	13	TRBV29-1	TRBJ2-1
CSATGERKNYEQYF	14	TRBV29-1	TRBJ2-7
CASHDRWGTEAFF	13	TRBV2	TRBJ1-1
CASPDRGDLCNQPQHF	16	TRBV27	TRBJ1-5
CASSAAGTGLETQYF	15	TRBV9	TRBJ2-5
CASSLGSVGPPNKNIQYF	18	TRBV27	TRBJ2-4
CASSLTTGGGYEQYF	15	TRBV6-5	TRBJ2-7
CASSFGDNMREKLLF	15	TRBV28	TRBJ1-4
CASTGQAGGEAFF	13	TRBV16	TRBJ1-1
CASSLDRRKTQYF	13	TRBV12-3/TRBV12-4	TRBJ2-5
CASSLDGTFYSNQPQHF	17	TRBV7-2	TRBJ1-5
CATSGIIGLAAYNEQFF	17	TRBV15	TRBJ2-1
CASSGPRGRLHYEQYF	16	TRBV2	TRBJ2-7
CATSDAGGAEGYTF	14	TRBV24-1	TRBJ1-2
CATRLAGYNEQFF	13	TRBV19	TRBJ2-1
CASSYEVGLATTYYEQYF	18	TRBV6-2/TRBV6-3	TRBJ2-7
CAWRRGWDSPLHF	13	TRBV30	TRBJ1-6
CASSPTGGSEQYF	13	TRBV6-1	TRBJ2-7
CASRELEKLFF	11	TRBV12-3/TRBV12-4	TRBJ1-4
CAFLLWANTEAFF	13	TRBV30	TRBJ1-1
CASSLINAGGNEQFF	15	TRBV11-2	TRBJ2-1
CASSFLGTDGNTIYF	15	TRBV7-2	TRBJ1-3
CASSLLLRDRARDTQYF	17	TRBV4-2	TRBJ2-3
CASNKAGANTGELFF	15	TRBV5-1	TRBJ2-2
CASSFGVRGEQYF	13	TRBV5-4	TRBJ2-7
CASSLGQGKGYTF	13	TRBV11-2	TRBJ1-2
CASSYGTGEGYTF	13	TRBV27	TRBJ1-2
CASSSGQGSRNEQFF	15	TRBV5-8	TRBJ2-1
CASRQGQGNGYTF	13	TRBV7-9	TRBJ1-2
CASSYEAPTPYEQYF	15	TRBV6-2/TRBV6-3	TRBJ2-7
CASSSSGGRFRNPSDF	16	TRBV6-5	TRBJ2-7
CASSLGWQGHQPQHF	15	TRBV27	TRBJ1-5
CASSQWSTDQFF	12	TRBV16	TRBJ2-1